The present entry profiles one T cell receptor (beta chain) with its context. No cognate antigen has been identified for it. Per-base quality was not reported, and no clone a single base away is much larger than it. The data derive from a study of shared clonotypes between healthy human individuals (dated by TCRdb to 2018 to 2021). With respect to the entire study: A couple of women and three men aged 18 to 49 years were included in the cohort. To increase sequencing depth and limit assay-specific biases, TCR repertoire library preparation and sequencing were carried out by different laboratories using diverse techniques. Per donor, three plates each were used for CD4 naive and CD4 memory, two for CD8 naive, and one for CD8 memory. Leukapheresis yielded between about 0.94 and 8.9 billion PBMCs per donor. Blood TCR repertoires of about five healthy adults were deeply sequenced to estimate repertoire size and the extent of clonotype sharing between individuals.

CDR1 and CDR2 (SGHNT, YENEEA) derive from the germline V gene. Trimming at the junction amounts to 5 bases on V and 1 base on J, and the germline ends lie 13 bases apart. Reading from cysteine to phenylalanine, the CDR3 counts 15 amino acids. CDR3 DNA only is kept here, 45 bases in frame from base 1. The investigation overall reported the following: The genetic and exposure-history diversity represented was limited by the small number of donors. Naive subsets generally had larger estimated clonotype richness than memory subsets. Based on pairwise subsampling, the degree of clonotype sharing among donors was expected to be affected by sequencing depth. Sampling was limited to blood, and TCR repertoires in tissue likely differ from TCR repertoires in blood. Sharing across a handful of donors was observed for about 5% of naive CD4, less than 4% of naive CD8, about 2.5% of memory CD4, and 0.4% of memory CD8 clonotypes. Even with the large sequencing depth, rarefaction of the sorted-subset datasets indicated that sequencing was incomplete. Clonotypes shared by all four sorted-subset donors showed higher generation probabilities than non-shared clonotypes.

Using the deep immunoSEQ assay, TCR CDR3 regions were amplified from genomic DNA by multiplex PCR. For each cell subset, the extracted genomic DNA was distributed evenly across all wells of several immunoSEQ 96-well plates, and each plate served as one replicate. For sorted subsets, roughly 200 ng of genomic DNA, equivalent to some 30,000 T cell genomes, went into each replicate PCR. The purified libraries were quantified using a Qubit 3.0 fluorometer, sized with a Bioanalyzer 2100, and then quantified again using the KAPA Library Quantification kit. Every immunoSEQ 96-well plate was sequenced on a dedicated single-read 150-cycle Illumina NextSeq 550 flow cell. The original methods were these. Because only junctional sequences without quality scores were contained in the immunoSEQ output, filtering matching that applied to full-length reads could not be performed. To assign V/J genes and CDR3, sequences were annotated against IMGT germline references using PyIR, a Python wrapper for IgBLAST v1.9. Reads with weak V/J assignments (E-value above 1e-6), missing CDR3, stop codons, out-of-frame junctions, or ambiguous translated residues were removed. V3J clonotypes were defined by identical inferred V gene, J gene, and CDR3 amino acid sequence. Percentage overlap between repertoires was computed as shared unique clonotypes divided by the size of the smaller repertoire. RTK rarefaction, the Chao1 estimator, and Recon v2.1 estimates of unobserved clonotypes were used to assess repertoire richness. Generation probabilities for all TCRbeta clonotypes obtained by the gDNA method from four donors were computed using OLGA. Sourced from immuneACCESS, this table was stored by TCRdb with only in-frame sequences that have V and J called. A share of the clones is absent; for the studies checked, an unresolved V gene accounts for under half, and the remainder has no known explanation. V and J calls and clone size are as listed in that table; D and trimming were resolved from the DNA. The sample includes over 2 million clones, with over 85% observed a single time. The top ten constitute 0.1% to 0.15% of the sample.

Healthy HIV-negative adults with no recently reported acute infections or vaccinations were included as donors. Only Caucasian adults living in Nashville, Tennessee, USA were represented among the donors. Magnetic negative selection was used to enrich CD4+ T cells, after which naive cells were positively selected on CD45RA and the negative fraction became the memory subset. Blood was collected by leukapheresis, and PBMCs were isolated by Ficoll-Histopaque density gradient centrifugation and then cryopreserved in liquid nitrogen vapor phase. Analytical flow cytometry was used to check the purity and quantity of every magnetically sorted T cell population. From each sorted fraction, genomic DNA was isolated and quantified by UV absorbance on a Nanodrop 2000c.

The sequence is built from TRBV11-3 and TRBJ2-3; the D segment could be TRBD2, given 6 matching bases. The sequence was obtained from a man aged 18 to 29 in good health. Sequenced material: naive CD4+ T cells sorted from blood. Interpreted using the paper, the cell subset or site label stands for: CD45RA+ positively selected. The CDR3 corresponds to CASSLLGGRTDTQYF. The bases are TGTGCCAGCAGCCTCCTCGGGGGTCGCACAGATACGCAGTATTTT. The CDR3 plus the reference TRBV11-3 and TRBJ2-3 genes for the other parts give the full variable domain: EAGVVQSPRYKIIEKKQPVAFWCNPISGHNTLYWYLQNLGQGPELLIRYENEEAVDDSQLPKDRFSAERLKGVDSTLKIQPAELGDSAVYLCASSLLGGRTDTQYFGPGTRLTVL.